This entry lists 31 T cell receptor beta chains sequenced from one sample in a study of cytomegalovirus exposure and HLA in healthy donors (dated by TCRdb to 2015 to 2018). The library was made by the immunoSEQ multiplex PCR assay. A mixture of 60 forward primers for TCR Vbeta segments and 13 reverse primers for TCR Jbeta segments was used in the multiplex PCR. TCRdb mirrors the immuneACCESS table, restricted to in-frame sequences. Some clones are absent from its copies; in checked studies, under half trace to an unresolved V gene, and the reason for the others is unknown. This sample's listing comprises approximately 120,000 clones. The ten largest clones represent about 2% of the sample. Input material: PBMCs. Receptors originate from a man between 35 and 55 years old in good health and CMV-seronegative.

The genes are TRBV4-1 and TRBJ1-5; TRBD1 agrees at 7 bases. J lost 4 bases, V lost 4 bases, and 7 bases had no gene match. There are 15 residues in the CDR3. Germline CDR1 MGHRA, CDR2 YSYEKL. The CDR3 loop reads CASSLGDRSNQPQHF. The DNA of the CDR3 is TGCGCCAGCAGCCTAGGGGACAGATCGAATCAGCCCCAGCATTTT.

The gene calls are TRBV7-3 and TRBJ2-3; TRBD2 is a possible D gene (6 bases). The V gene's germline CDR1 is SGHTA and CDR2 FQGTGA. The CDR3 runs 16 residues. The germline V and J ends were trimmed by 5 bases and 0 bases, with 15 bases remaining between them. In DNA, the CDR3 is TGTGCCAGCAGCGCCTCTAGCGCCTCTAGCACAGATACGCAGTATTTT. Translation gives CASSASSASSTDTQYF.

The rearrangement joins TRBV7-2 to TRBJ1-2; possibly TRBD1 for D (5 bases). Trimming pared 1 base from V and 4 bases from J, leaving 10 bases between. Germline assignment: CDR1 SGHTA and CDR2 FQGNSA. This CDR3 spans 14 amino acids. CDR3 sequence reads: CASSLDRGGYGYTF. DNA for the CDR3: TGTGCCAGCAGCTTAGATCGGGGGGGCTATGGCTACACCTTC.

The V call is TRBV28, the J call TRBJ2-7; no clear D gene. The CDR3 extends over 12 amino acids. Germline CDR1 MDHEN, CDR2 SYDVKM. V was trimmed by 7 bases and J by 2 bases, leaving 9 bases between them. This CDR3 reads CASTAGTYEQYF. For the CDR3, the DNA is TGTGCCAGCACTGCAGGAACCTACGAGCAGTACTTC. Full variable domain (rest looked up from reference TRBV28 and TRBJ2-7): DVKVTQSSRYLVKRTGEKVFLECVQDMDHENMFWYRQDPGLGLRLIYFSYDVKMKEKGDIPEGYSVSREKKERFSLILESASTNQTSMYLCASTAGTYEQYFGPGTRLTVT.

This chain connects TRBV6-4 to TRBJ2-7; 8 nucleotides align to TRBD1. Losses at the gene ends were 4 bases for V and 2 bases for J; bases not matched to a gene: 7. CDR3 length: 15 residues. Germline CDR1 reads MRHNA; CDR2 reads SNTAGT. CDR3 region: CASSGPGTGAYEQYF. CDR3 nucleotide sequence: TGTGCCAGCAGTGGCCCCGGGACAGGTGCCTACGAGCAGTACTTC.

The gene calls are TRBV10-3 and TRBJ2-1, with D tentatively TRBD1 (5 bases). Trimming took 5 bases from V and 7 from J, leaving 6 bases between them. The CDR3 is 11 residues long. The germline CDR1 and CDR2 sequences are ENHRY and SYGVKD. The CDR3: CAISRGNEQFF. In DNA form, the CDR3 reads TGTGCCATCAGTAGGGGTAATGAGCAGTTCTTC.

The chain recombines TRBV9 with TRBJ2-1; D perhaps matches TRBD1 (6 bases). The germline V gene has CDR1 SGDLS and CDR2 YYNGEE. The CDR3 is 16 amino acids. The V gene lost 0 bases and the J gene lost 9 bases, with 19 bases spanning the gap. Here the CDR3 reads CASSVGKGDLSGEQFF. The CDR3 DNA sequence: TGTGCCAGCAGCGTAGGCAAGGGGGACCTTTCAGGTGAGCAGTTCTTC.

The chain carries TRBV19 and TRBJ2-5; perhaps TRBD1 as D (6 bases). Germline-derived CDR1 and CDR2 are LNHDA and SQIVND (reference sequence). The CDR3 has 14 amino acids. The germline V and J ends were trimmed by 5 bases and 4 bases, with 14 bases remaining between them. The CDR3 DNA follows: TGTGCCAGTAGTGTCACAGGGAGTGGAGAGACCCAGTACTTC. Protein sequence: CASSVTGSGETQYF.

The J gene is TRBJ2-5, the V gene TRBV27, with TRBD1 matching over 7 bases. The end of the DNA fits TRBJ2-7 better, so the J call may be wrong. CDR3 length: 16 residues. The V gene's germline CDR1 is MNHEY and CDR2 SMNVEV (reference sequence). CDR3 nucleotide sequence: TGTGCCAGCAGTGCCCTTTTAGGACAGGTTATATCCGAGCAGTACTTC. Protein: CASSALLGQVISEQYF.

The gene calls are TRBV6-5 and TRBJ2-3; possible D gene TRBD2, 5 bases. In germline, CDR1 is MNHEY, CDR2 SVGAGI. This CDR3 comprises 13 residues. V lost 6 bases, J lost 4 bases, and 11 bases lay in between. Written as DNA, the CDR3 is TGTGCCAGCAGGCCGGGGAGTCCAGATACGCAGTATTTT. Translating it yields CASRPGSPDTQYF.

The chain employs TRBV9 and TRBJ2-5, with 7 bases matching TRBD1. Per germline, CDR1 SGDLS and CDR2 YYNGEE. The CDR3 loop spans 15 amino acids. V was pared by 4 bases and J by 4 bases, with 10 bases of the junction left unmatched. The CDR3 region is CASSPRDSLRETQYF. Here the CDR3 DNA reads TGTGCCAGCAGCCCCCGGGACAGCCTCCGAGAGACCCAGTACTTC. Combining the CDR3 with reference TRBV9 and TRBJ2-5 gives the whole variable domain DSGVTQTPKHLITATGQRVTLRCSPRSGDLSVYWYQQSLDQGLQFLIQYYNGEERAKGNILERFSAQQFPDLHSELNLSSLELGDSALYFCASSPRDSLRETQYFGPGTRLLVL.

The rearrangement uses TRBV4-2 and TRBJ2-1, with 11 bases lining up with TRBD2. The germline V gene encodes CDR1 LGHNA and CDR2 YNFKEQ. This CDR3 region has 16 residues. The trim removed 7 bases at V and 0 bases at J, leaving 5 bases unmatched. The CDR3 DNA reads as TGTGCCAGCACCCCGGGACTAGCGGCCTCCTACAATGAGCAGTTCTTC. This translates into CASTPGLAASYNEQFF.

The chain carries TRBV11-2 and TRBJ2-2, with a tentative D call TRBD1 (5 bases). The CDR3 is made up of 15 amino acids. Per germline, CDR1 SGHAT and CDR2 FQNNGV. Trimming pared 10 bases from V and 1 base from J, leaving 16 bases between. The CDR3 DNA is TGTGCCACTACAGGACCCACTTTGAACACCGGGGAGCTGTTTTTT. Translation gives CATTGPTLNTGELFF.

This chain connects TRBV18 to TRBJ2-3, with a possible D match to TRBD2 (6 bases). From germline, CDR1 is KGHSH and CDR2 LQKENI. V gave up 1 base and J gave up 2 bases, with 19 bases separating them. The CDR3 has 18 residues. DNA of the CDR3: TGTGCCAGCTCACCACTACGGGAGCTTTCTACCTCCACAGATACGCAGTATTTT. This gives the protein CASSPLRELSTSTDTQYF. The variable domain in full, with the rest retrieved from reference TRBV18 and TRBJ2-3, is NAGVMQNPRHLVRRRGQEARLRCSPMKGHSHVYWYRQLPEEGLKFMVYLQKENIIDESGMPKERFSAEFPKEGPSILRIQQVVRGDSAAYFCASSPLRELSTSTDTQYFGPGTRLTVL.

This chain uses TRBV6-1 with TRBJ1-1; a weak D match, TRBD1 (6 bases). The CDR3 is made up of 13 amino acids. Trimming took 6 bases from V and 1 from J, leaving 9 bases between them. The V gene's germline CDR1 is MNHNS and CDR2 SASEGT. CDR3 protein: CASRGDKNTEAFF. CDR3 coding DNA: TGTGCCAGCAGGGGGGACAAGAACACTGAAGCTTTCTTT.

The chain has TRBV10-3 and TRBJ2-5, with no clear D. Germline CDR1 ENHRY, CDR2 SYGVKD. The CDR3 loop spans 14 amino acids. Trimming stripped 0 bases from V and 0 bases from J, with 5 bases between. In nucleotides, the CDR3 is TGTGCCATCAGTGAGTCCATTCACCAAGAGACCCAGTACTTC. Amino acids: CAISESIHQETQYF.

This clone is deemed medium-sized by its frequency. J is TRBJ1-4 and V is TRBV11-2, with D maybe TRBD1 (6 bases). Trimming removed 5 bases from V and 8 bases from J, with 15 bases in between. This CDR3 is 14 amino acids long. The germline gives CDR1 SGHAT, CDR2 FQNNGV. CDR3 bases: TGTGCCAGCAGCCGACGGGGGGCGGGAGAAAAACTGTTTTTT. Protein sequence: CASSRRGAGEKLFF.

The chain is built from TRBV6-5 and TRBJ2-1; 8 bases are a match to TRBD1. Per the germline V gene, CDR1 is MNHEY and CDR2 is SVGAGI. The CDR3 is 15 residues long. V lost 5 bases, J lost 3 bases, and 6 bases stayed unmatched. This CDR3 is CASSLRTGSYNEQFF. The CDR3 DNA follows: TGTGCCAGCAGTCTAAGGACAGGGAGCTACAATGAGCAGTTCTTC.

This sequence joins TRBV5-4 and TRBJ1-2, with 10 bases identical to TRBD1. CDR1 and CDR2 from the germline V gene are SGHNT and YYREEE (reference sequence). V gave up 4 bases and J gave up 6 bases; unmatched junction bases: 3. The length of the CDR3 is 13 residues. As DNA, the CDR3 is TGTGCCAGCAGCCTGGACAGGGGGGATGGCTACACCTTC. This translates into CASSLDRGDGYTF.

DNA of the CDR3: TGTGCCAGCAGCTTAGCGCAGGGGGTCCAAGAGACCCAGTACTTC. It encodes CASSLAQGVQETQYF. This sequence joins TRBV7-6 and TRBJ2-5; TRBD1 agrees at 7 bases. Germline trimming cut 0 bases from V and 1 base from J; bases unmatched to any gene: 2. From germline, CDR1 is SGHVS and CDR2 FNYEAQ. The CDR3 is 15 residues long. Full variable domain (missing parts from reference TRBV7-6 and TRBJ2-5): GAGVSQSPRYKVTKRGQDVALRCDPISGHVSLYWYRQALGQGPEFLTYFNYEAQQDKSGLPNDRFSAERPEGSISTLTIQRTEQRDSAMYRCASSLAQGVQETQYFGPGTRLLVL.

The chain employs TRBV9 and TRBJ2-7; TRBD2 matches at 7 bases. The CDR3 runs 15 residues. V lost 2 bases, J lost 2 bases, and 7 bases stayed unmatched. The germline V gene has CDR1 SGDLS and CDR2 YYNGEE. The CDR3 DNA follows: TGTGCCAGCAGCGTTGGGAGGGATGGGGCCTACGAGCAGTACTTC. Translating it yields CASSVGRDGAYEQYF.

The CDR3 loop reads CASSPRLAGDTDTQYF. CDR3 bases: TGTGCCAGCAGCCCAAGACTAGCGGGAGACACAGATACGCAGTATTTT. The gene calls are TRBV7-9 and TRBJ2-3; 12 bases match TRBD2. The CDR3 totals 16 residues. The ends lost 5 bases at V and 2 bases at J; junction bases unmatched: 5. CDR1 and CDR2 from the germline V gene are SEHNR and FQNEAQ (reference sequence).

The chain links TRBV25-1 to TRBJ2-7, with 8 bases that match TRBD1. The V gene's germline CDR1 is MGHDK and CDR2 SYGVNS. With V trimmed by 4 bases and J by 1 base, 3 bases remained unmatched. The CDR3 length is 14 residues. The CDR3 sequence is CASSGGQVSYEQYF. DNA of the CDR3: TGTGCCAGCAGTGGGGGACAGGTTTCCTACGAGCAGTACTTC.

The rearrangement joins TRBV27 to TRBJ2-1, with D possibly TRBD1 on 7 matching bases. The CDR3 runs 14 residues. Looked up from germline, CDR1 is MNHEY and CDR2 is SMNVEV (reference sequence). Between the trimmed V and J ends, which lost 5 bases and 3 bases, there was a span of 11 bases. The CDR3 sequence is CASSGQGGYNEQFF. The CDR3 bases are TGTGCCAGCAGTGGGCAGGGGGGCTACAATGAGCAGTTCTTC.

J is TRBJ2-7 and V is TRBV6-6; 7 positions match TRBD1. In germline, CDR1 is MNHNY, CDR2 SVGAGI (reference sequence). CDR3 size: 15 residues. V trimming: 5 bases; J trimming: 0 bases; junction bases outside the gene matches: 7. The CDR3 bases are TGTGCCAGCAGTCAGGGACAGTCGCCCTCCTACGAGCAGTACTTC. It specifies CASSQGQSPSYEQYF.

V is TRBV18 and J is TRBJ2-1; TRBD1 might be the D (5 bases). The CDR3 extends over 15 amino acids. The V gene's germline CDR1 is KGHSH and CDR2 LQKENI. V lost 3 bases to trimming and J lost 4 bases, with 13 bases between them. CDR3: CASSPQGSLYNEQFF. The CDR3 DNA reads TGTGCCAGCTCACCGCAGGGATCCTTGTACAATGAGCAGTTCTTC.

The chain employs TRBV4-3 and TRBJ1-2; TRBD1 matches 8 bases. V gave up 4 bases and J gave up 6 bases; unmatched junction bases: 4. The CDR3 totals 13 residues. Germline V gene data show CDR1 as LGHNA and CDR2 as YSLEER. In nucleotides, the CDR3 is TGCGCCAGCAGCCCAGGGGGCGACGATGGCTACACCTTC. This encodes CASSPGGDDGYTF.

The chain couples TRBV5-1 to TRBJ2-5; the match to TRBD2 covers 10 bases. Looked up from germline, CDR1 is SGHRS and CDR2 is YFSETQ. The CDR3 length is 15 residues. Trimming at V came to 8 bases and at J to 1 base, leaving 8 bases not matched to a gene. The CDR3 here is CASRIAGGSQETQYF. The CDR3 DNA reads as TGCGCCAGTCGAATAGCGGGAGGATCCCAAGAGACCCAGTACTTC. The entire variable domain, with the rest obtained from reference TRBV5-1 and TRBJ2-5, is as follows: KAGVTQTPRYLIKTRGQQVTLSCSPISGHRSVSWYQQTPGQGLQFLFEYFSETQRNKGNFPGRFSGRQFSNSRSEMNVSTLELGDSALYLCASRIAGGSQETQYFGPGTRLLVL.

The J gene is TRBJ2-4, the V gene TRBV5-4, with D possibly being TRBD2 (7 bases). The V end was cut by 5 bases, the J end by 1 base, with 10 bases between. Germline V CDR1 and CDR2: SGHNT, YYREEE (reference sequence). CDR3 length equals 14 residues. The CDR3 loop is CASREGGAKNIQYF. The CDR3 region has the DNA TGTGCCAGCAGGGAGGGGGGGGCCAAAAACATTCAGTACTTC. Complete variable domain (other parts from reference TRBV5-4 and TRBJ2-4): ETGVTQSPTHLIKTRGQQVTLRCSSQSGHNTVSWYQQALGQGPQFIFQYYREEENGRGNFPPRFSGLQFPNYSSELNVNALELDDSALYLCASREGGAKNIQYFGAGTRLSVL.

The V and J genes are TRBV7-8 and TRBJ2-1, with D uncertain. In germline, CDR1 is SGHVS, CDR2 FQNEAQ. The V gene lost 1 base and the J gene lost 16 bases, with 20 bases spanning the gap. The CDR3 runs 14 residues. The CDR3 spells CASSLELPASRNFF. Here the CDR3 DNA reads TGTGCCAGCAGCTTAGAGCTCCCCGCAAGTAGAAACTTCTTC. Combining the CDR3 with reference TRBV7-8 and TRBJ2-1 gives the whole variable domain GAGVSQSPRYKVAKRGQDVALRCDPISGHVSLFWYQQALGQGPEFLTYFQNEAQLDKSGLPSDRFFAERPEGSVSTLKIQRTQQEDSAVYLCASSLELPASRNFFGPGTRLTVL.

The chain has TRBV27 and TRBJ2-7, with 13 bases identical to TRBD2. V shed 3 bases, J shed 7 bases, and the junction held 9 bases outside the gene matches. The CDR3 runs 16 residues. Germline V lookup: CDR1 MNHEY, CDR2 SMNVEV (reference sequence). The CDR3 is CASSFRRLAGGPEQYF. CDR3 sequence (DNA): TGTGCCAGCAGTTTCCGCCGACTAGCGGGAGGCCCAGAGCAGTACTTC.